Here is one T cell receptor beta chain with its context. The antigen this receptor binds is unknown. No base-level quality is on record; no much larger clone is a single base apart. The protocol used for the library was the immunoSEQ multiplex PCR assay. For the multiplex PCR, a mixture combining 60 forward primers for TCR Vbeta segments and 13 reverse primers for TCR Jbeta segments was used. The CDR3 region of rearranged TCR beta genes was amplified from genomic DNA with a multiplex PCR assay. The Illumina HiSeq System was used to sequence the amplified TCR beta libraries as 87-base-pair reads. Per the authors' processing: A later analysis counted about 76 million unique TCR beta chains across the 550 to 700 repertoires, and some 11 million of these chains were shared by at least two donors. Raw reads were error-corrected and collapsed into unique sequences with a nearest-neighbor algorithm that merged closely related sequences to remove PCR and sequencing errors. Alignment of CDR3 sequences to IMGT reference sequences was used to assign V, D and J gene segments. For a sequence to be retained, a match of at least six nucleotides was required to both a V gene segment and a J gene segment. Rearrangements were classified as productive when the CDR3 lacked stop codons and remained in frame with V and J, and all other rearrangements were classified as non-productive. CDR3 was defined according to IMGT convention as the region running from the second conserved V-encoded cysteine to the conserved J-encoded phenylalanine. The earlier analysis of fewer than 750 of the donors excluded sequences that lacked an unambiguous match to a single V gene segment. In an earlier analysis of some 590 of the donors, a V segment was called functional when productive rearrangements were above 56.7%, and segregating when the standard deviation between donors exceeded 5%. To diagnose cytomegalovirus status from the catalog of TCR beta chain sequences, a statistical classification framework was built. V and J gene assignment, in a later analysis, came from comparing TCR nucleotide sequences with IMGT/GENE-DB human TR gene sequences. A later analysis assigned CDR3 sequences and most-parsimonious VDJ recombination scenarios with the TCRdist pipeline. In a later analysis, every TCR beta chain was defined by the combination of its CDR3 amino acid sequence and its V-gene family, and reads without a unique V-gene family were dropped. To address suspected cross-contamination and a sequencing artifact, a later analysis removed a few hundred highly shared, low-generation-probability nucleotide sequences. In a later analysis, a clonal expansion index was calculated for each public chain from normalized within-repertoire ranks of inferred template counts. In a later analysis, generation probabilities were computed using a VDJ recombination model fitted to out-of-frame rearrangements, and the results were checked against IGoR. In a later analysis, hypergeometric tests were used to score TCR-TCR, TCR-HLA and TCR-CMV co-occurrence, with a repertoire-size bias correction applied to TCR pairs. To estimate false discovery rates, a later analysis permuted the HLA or CMV assignments 20 times. In a later analysis, co-occurring TCRs were grouped with DBSCAN, and TCRdist sequence similarity was added when clustering was performed within HLA-allele-positive subsets. Co-occurrence clustering excluded repertoires with fewer than 30,000 or more than 120,000 public chains, plus five with anomalous nucleotide sharing. The table comes from immuneACCESS by way of TCRdb, which keeps in-frame sequences with V and J called. Part of the clones is missing from these tables; in studies checked, under half for an unresolved V gene and the rest for unknown reasons. That table supplies the V and J calls and clone size; D and trimming were determined from the DNA. The sample table records 200,000 or so clones; approximately 79% of these occur just once. Clones ranked in the top ten supply about 0.22% of the sample.

The data derive from a study of cytomegalovirus exposure and HLA in healthy donors (TCRdb year 2017). Notes on the research overall: According to an earlier analysis of a few hundred of the donors, roughly 180 million T cells yielded some 120 million unique TCR beta sequences and 250 to 350 Gb of sequence data. In a later analysis, previously published TCR beta repertoires from about 640 donors were re-analyzed and high-resolution HLA genotyping was added so that TCR occurrence patterns could be studied. The study aimed to test whether signatures of past pathogen exposure could be identified by cataloging public T cell receptors. All discovery cohort repertoires had been generated using a single sequencing platform. In a later genetic analysis, genome-wide SNP genotypes for about three fifths of the roughly 670 donors were used, and that subset was treated as a discovery cohort. Donor age, sex, ethnicity and CMV serostatus were compiled together with the repertoire data. In an earlier analysis of around 540 of the donors, high-throughput TCR beta sequencing was used to judge whether each TCR beta V gene segment behaved as functional or pseudogenic. Among the roughly 400 genotyped donors, about 83% belonged to the genetic ancestry cluster associated with self-reported Caucasian donors. Typing coverage varied by locus: 629-630 donors for A, B, C, DRB1 and DQB1; 500 to 550 for DQA1; around 570 for DPA1; roughly 470 for DPB1. An early release covering approximately 600 HLA-typed donors comprised 300 to 350 gigabases of sequencing data and tens of millions of unique TCR sequences. HLA typing included class I and class II loci at four-digit resolution. The study used immunosequencing to profile the T cell repertoires of some 600 subjects and linked those repertoires to cytomegalovirus serostatus. Besides the first cohort of more than 650 subjects, a separate validation cohort made up of 120 or so different subjects was used. The later analysis used no new phenotypic data to find candidate immune exposures, relying instead on TCR beta sequences and their occurrence across donors. Across 398 genotyped donors of the cohort, an average of about 200,000 unique TCR beta nucleotide sequences per donor were sequenced, and around 20% of those sequences were non-productive. Because of strong linkage in the cohort, roughly five DR-DQ haplotypes were treated as single units for association and clustering. To predict cytomegalovirus infection status, the study combined high-throughput TCR immunosequencing, statistical association of individual TCRs with disease status, and machine learning.

The research as a whole found: A further reported finding was that TCR beta sequences accurately predicted the HLA-A and HLA-B alleles for most subjects in the first cohort. The study listed approximately 150 TCR beta chains as associated with cytomegalovirus. An earlier analysis of approximately 530 of the donors showed that most TCR beta V segments appeared in productive rearrangements either about 87% or about 30% of the time, which broadly matched IMGT annotations. A later analysis found that TCR association rates varied across HLA loci, with DRB1 alleles showing the most associated TCRs and HLA-C alleles the fewest. The earlier analysis of approximately 590 of the donors excluded some 15 rarely observed V segments, including chromosome 9 orphons, because counts were too low. A later genetic analysis reported fewer N-insertions in productive TCRs among donors in an Asian-associated ancestry cluster than the approximately 670-donor mean. HLA typing was unavailable for some donors at each locus, so association tests used only the typed subset. In vitro tests confirmed that three of the cytomegalovirus-associated TCR beta chains recognize cytomegalovirus antigens. Cytomegalovirus status was reported to be diagnosed by the classifier with high specificity and sensitivity in both the original and validation cohorts. A group of highly shared sequence variants was considered likely to be a technical artifact of the sequencing pipeline. A later analysis found that most CMV-associated TCR beta chains appeared HLA-restricted, with HLA associations seemingly driven largely by CMV exposure. Roughly uniform sequencing depth across donors was assumed in presence/absence analyses, although this assumption may not hold. Across donors, most TCR sequences were observed very rarely, whereas some public TCRs were present in many individuals. According to a later analysis, parvovirus B19, influenza, CMV and Epstein-Barr virus appeared linked to several top co-occurrence clusters. Compared with equally common non-associated chains, HLA-associated TCR beta chains in a later analysis were more clonally expanded and had lower generation probabilities. In this cohort, only TCR beta chains were sequenced, and detectable features were limited by the absence of alpha or paired-chain data. Correlated functional status among segregating V segments might be attributable to linkage disequilibrium, but an unknown experimental factor could not be ruled out. When HLA alleles, especially DR and DQ, strongly co-occurred, TCR associations were difficult to assign to individual alleles. A later analysis associated about 17,000 TCR beta sequences with specific HLA alleles at a false discovery rate of 0.05. The authors suggested that the approach could potentially be generalized to other disease states and immunological phenotypes. Some IMGT-functional V segments, including TRBV6-2 and TRBV6-3, could not be distinguished by the 87-base-pair reads and were therefore excluded. An association between a missense DCLRE1C variant and V-gene and J-gene trimming of TCR beta chains was found in a later genetic analysis and replicated in an independent cohort. Immune exposure information for the cohort was limited to CMV serostatus.

CDR1 is given as LNHDA and CDR2 as SQIVND, both from the germline V gene (reference sequence). V trim: 8 bases; J trim: 5 bases; unmatched bases: 11. The CDR3 contains 16 residues, cysteine and phenylalanine counted. The only DNA kept is the CDR3, 48 bases in frame from the first base. In total, over 600 healthy bone marrow donors made up the cohort. At the time of sampling, every cohort member was nominally healthy, though immune exposures that went unrecorded were likely present. The donor was CMV seronegative and was included in the group of about 350 seronegative cohort members. Every donor gave a peripheral blood sample, and the peripheral blood mononuclear cells from that sample were used for TCR beta sequencing. Genomic DNA extraction from the blood cell samples was performed with the Qiagen DNeasy Blood Extraction Kit.

Sequencing input: PBMCs. The origin of this receptor is a girl aged 2-15 years in good health and CMV-seronegative. This receptor chain uses TRBV19 and TRBJ2-2, with TRBD1 identical over 10 junction bases. The DNA is TGTGCCAGTCAGGGGGGACAGGGGCTGGGGACCGGGGAGCTGTTTTTT. Its translation is CASQGGQGLGTGELFF.